This T cell receptor (beta chain) was sequenced during a study of blood T cells in healthy people across ages. Study-wide results and limits: Calculation of diversity from one million T cells yielded estimates considered to be underestimates. Diversity of TCR beta per million T cells declined in a roughly linear way with age. Both higher diversity and more naive CD4+ cells marked long-lived donors when set against aged donors.

Concerning this clonotype: Its target is unknown.

Every donor gave about 9 milliliters of peripheral blood. Using a J-beta primer mix together with a sample-barcoded 5' primer, a second PCR was run for roughly 7 to 11 cycles. TCRdb reprocessed the 5' RACE reads with MiXCR, giving one entry per CDR3 protein. The profile shows 650,000 to 700,000 distinct CDR3 sequences, 40% to 65% of them singletons. CDR1 and CDR2 (germline): MGHRA, YSYEKL. The CDR3 totals 14 residues. The gene calls are TRBV4-1 and TRBJ2-4; D gene uncertain. The DNA end favors TRBJ2-7, so the J call may be wrong. The sample was blood. The clonotype originates from a woman of 80 years or more in good health. CDR3: CASSQDNSLYEQYF. As DNA, the CDR3 is TGCGCCAGCAGCCAAGATAACTCGCTCTACGAGCAGTACTTC.